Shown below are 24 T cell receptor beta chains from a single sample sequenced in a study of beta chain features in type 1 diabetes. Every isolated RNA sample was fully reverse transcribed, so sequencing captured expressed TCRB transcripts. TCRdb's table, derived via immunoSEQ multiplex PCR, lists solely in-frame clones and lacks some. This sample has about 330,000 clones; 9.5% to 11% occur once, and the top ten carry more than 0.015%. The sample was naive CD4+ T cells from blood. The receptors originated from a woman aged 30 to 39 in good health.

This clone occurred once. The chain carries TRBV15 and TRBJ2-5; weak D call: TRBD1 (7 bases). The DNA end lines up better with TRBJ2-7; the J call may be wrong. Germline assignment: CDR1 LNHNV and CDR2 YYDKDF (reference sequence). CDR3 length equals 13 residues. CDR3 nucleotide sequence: TGTGCCACCAGCAGGCAGGGGGGCCACGAGCAGTACTTC. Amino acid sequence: CATSRQGGHEQYF.

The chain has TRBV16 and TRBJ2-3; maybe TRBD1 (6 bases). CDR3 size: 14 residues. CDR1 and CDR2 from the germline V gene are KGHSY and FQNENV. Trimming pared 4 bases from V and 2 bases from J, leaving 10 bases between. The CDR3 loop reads CASSPDRATDTQYF. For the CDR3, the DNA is TGTGCCAGCAGCCCGGACAGAGCCACAGATACGCAGTATTTT.

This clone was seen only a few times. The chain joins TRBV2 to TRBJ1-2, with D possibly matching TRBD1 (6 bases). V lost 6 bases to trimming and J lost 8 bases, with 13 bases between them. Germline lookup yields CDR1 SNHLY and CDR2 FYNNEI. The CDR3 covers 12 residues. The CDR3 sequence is CASRRDIEGYTF. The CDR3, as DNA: TGTGCCAGCAGGAGGGACATCGAAGGCTACACCTTC.

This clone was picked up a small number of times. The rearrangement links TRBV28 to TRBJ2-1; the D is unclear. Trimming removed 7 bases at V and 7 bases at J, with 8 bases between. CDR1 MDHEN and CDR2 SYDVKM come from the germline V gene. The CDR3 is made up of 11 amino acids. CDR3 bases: TGTGCCAGCAATCTTTTTAATGAGCAGTTCTTC. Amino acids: CASNLFNEQFF.

This chain's CDR3 is CASSSPNREQYF. CDR3 sequence (DNA): TGTGCCAGCAGTTCCCCTAATCGCGAGCAGTACTTC. This chain links TRBV28 with TRBJ2-7; no reliable D call. Germline-derived CDR1 and CDR2 are MDHEN and SYDVKM. Between the trimmed V and J ends, which lost 4 bases and 6 bases, there was a span of 10 bases. The CDR3 is made up of 12 amino acids.

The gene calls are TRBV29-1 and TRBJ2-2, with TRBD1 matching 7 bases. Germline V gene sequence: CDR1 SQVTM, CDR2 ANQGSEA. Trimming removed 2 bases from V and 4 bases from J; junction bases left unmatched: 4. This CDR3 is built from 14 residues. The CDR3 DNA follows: TGCAGCGTTGAAAGAGACAGGGCCACCGGGGAGCTGTTTTTT. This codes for CSVERDRATGELFF.

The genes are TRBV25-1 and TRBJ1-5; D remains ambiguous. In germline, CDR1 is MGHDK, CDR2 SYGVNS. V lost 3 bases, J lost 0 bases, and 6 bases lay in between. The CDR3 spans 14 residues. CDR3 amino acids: CASSDGYSNQPQHF. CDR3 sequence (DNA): TGTGCCAGCAGTGACGGGTATAGCAATCAGCCCCAGCATTTT.

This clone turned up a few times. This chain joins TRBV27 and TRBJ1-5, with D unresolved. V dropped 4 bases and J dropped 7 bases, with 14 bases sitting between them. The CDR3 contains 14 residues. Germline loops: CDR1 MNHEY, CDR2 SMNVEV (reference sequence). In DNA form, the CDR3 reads TGTGCCAGCAGTTCAGATCTGCCGGGGCAGCCCCAGCATTTT. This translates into CASSSDLPGQPQHF.

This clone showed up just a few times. The CDR3 coding sequence is TGTGCCAGCAGCTTAGCGCGAGGCACTGAAGCTTTCTTT. It specifies CASSLARGTEAFF. V and J are TRBV7-2 and TRBJ1-1, with D unclear. Trimming took off 0 bases at V and 4 bases at J, with 6 bases between the two ends. The CDR3 is 13 amino acids. Germline CDR1 reads SGHTA; CDR2 reads FQGNSA.

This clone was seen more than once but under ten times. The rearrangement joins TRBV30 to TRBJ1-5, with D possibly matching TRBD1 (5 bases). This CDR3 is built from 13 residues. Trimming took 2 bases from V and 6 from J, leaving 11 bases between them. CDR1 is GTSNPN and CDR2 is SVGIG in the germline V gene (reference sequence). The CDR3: CAWSLDSFQPQHF. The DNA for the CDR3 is TGTGCCTGGAGTCTCGACAGCTTTCAGCCCCAGCATTTT. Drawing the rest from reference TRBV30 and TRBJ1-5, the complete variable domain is SQTIHQWPATLVQPVGSPLSLECTVEGTSNPNLYWYRQAAGRGLQLLFYSVGIGQISSEVPQNLSASRPQDRQFILSSKKLLLSDSGFYLCAWSLDSFQPQHFGDGTRLSIL.

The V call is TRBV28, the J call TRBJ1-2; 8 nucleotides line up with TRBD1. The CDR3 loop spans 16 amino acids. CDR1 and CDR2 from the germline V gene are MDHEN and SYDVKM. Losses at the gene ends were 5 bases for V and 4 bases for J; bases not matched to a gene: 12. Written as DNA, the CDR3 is TGTGCCAGCAGTCCAAGGGGAGACAGGGGAGCCTATGGCTACACCTTC. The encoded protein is CASSPRGDRGAYGYTF.

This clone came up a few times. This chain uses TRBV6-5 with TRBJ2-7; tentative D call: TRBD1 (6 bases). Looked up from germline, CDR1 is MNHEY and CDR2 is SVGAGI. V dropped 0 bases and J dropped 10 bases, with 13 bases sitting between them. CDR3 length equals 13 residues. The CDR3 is CASSYSVQGKQYF. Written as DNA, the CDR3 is TGTGCCAGCAGTTACTCGGTTCAGGGGAAACAGTACTTC.

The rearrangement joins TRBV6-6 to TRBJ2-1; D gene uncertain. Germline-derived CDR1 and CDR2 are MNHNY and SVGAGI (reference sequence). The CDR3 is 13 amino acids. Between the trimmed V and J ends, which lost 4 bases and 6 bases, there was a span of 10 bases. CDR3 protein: CASSSQEFNEQFF. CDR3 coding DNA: TGTGCCAGCAGTTCCCAAGAGTTCAATGAGCAGTTCTTC.

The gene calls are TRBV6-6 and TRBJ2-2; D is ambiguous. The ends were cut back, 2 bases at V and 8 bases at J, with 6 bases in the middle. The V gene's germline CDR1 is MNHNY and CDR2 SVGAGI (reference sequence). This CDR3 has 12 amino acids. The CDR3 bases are TGTGCCAGCAGTTACACGGTTGGGGAGCTGTTTTTT. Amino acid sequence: CASSYTVGELFF.

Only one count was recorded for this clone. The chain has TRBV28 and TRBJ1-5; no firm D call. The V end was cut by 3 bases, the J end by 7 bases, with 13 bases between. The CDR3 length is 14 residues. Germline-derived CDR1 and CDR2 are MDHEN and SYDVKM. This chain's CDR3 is CASSFGGFRQPQHF. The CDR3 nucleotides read TGTGCCAGCAGTTTCGGAGGGTTCAGGCAGCCCCAGCATTTT.

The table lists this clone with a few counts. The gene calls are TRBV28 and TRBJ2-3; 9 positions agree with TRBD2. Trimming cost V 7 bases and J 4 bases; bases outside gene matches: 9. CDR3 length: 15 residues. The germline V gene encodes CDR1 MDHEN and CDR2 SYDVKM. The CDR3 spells CASNPSSGRSDTQYF. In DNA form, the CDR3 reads TGTGCCAGCAACCCTAGTAGCGGGAGATCAGATACGCAGTATTTT.

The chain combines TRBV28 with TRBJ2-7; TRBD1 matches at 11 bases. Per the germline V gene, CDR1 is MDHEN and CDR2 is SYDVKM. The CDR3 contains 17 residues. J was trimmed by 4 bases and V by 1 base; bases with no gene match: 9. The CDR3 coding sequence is TGTGCCAGCAGTTTATTCTTTTCGGGACAGGGGGTTTACGAGCAGTACTTC. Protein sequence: CASSLFFSGQGVYEQYF.

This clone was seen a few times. In nucleotides, the CDR3 is TGTGCCAGCACCCGGCCTAGCTCTCACGAGCAGTACTTC. This sequence encodes CASTRPSSHEQYF. V and J are TRBV28 and TRBJ2-7; maybe TRBD2 (5 bases). Germline V lookup: CDR1 MDHEN, CDR2 SYDVKM. The CDR3 covers 13 residues. V lost 7 bases and J lost 5, with 15 bases in between.

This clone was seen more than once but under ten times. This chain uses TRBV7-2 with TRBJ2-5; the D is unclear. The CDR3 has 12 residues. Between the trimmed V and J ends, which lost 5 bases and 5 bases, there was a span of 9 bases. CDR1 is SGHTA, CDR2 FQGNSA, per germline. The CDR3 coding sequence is TGTGCCAGCAGCCGCGCCCCGGAGACCCAGTACTTC. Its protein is CASSRAPETQYF.

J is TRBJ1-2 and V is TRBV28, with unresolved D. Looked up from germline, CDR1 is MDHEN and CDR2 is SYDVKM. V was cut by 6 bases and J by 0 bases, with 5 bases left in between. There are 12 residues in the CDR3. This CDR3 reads CASSPANYGYTF. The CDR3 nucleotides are TGTGCCAGCAGCCCAGCTAACTATGGCTACACCTTC.

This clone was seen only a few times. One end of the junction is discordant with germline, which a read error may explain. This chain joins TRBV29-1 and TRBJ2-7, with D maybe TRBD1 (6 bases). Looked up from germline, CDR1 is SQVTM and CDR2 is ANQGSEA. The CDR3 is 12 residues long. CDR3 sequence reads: CSVEVDRSRVSF. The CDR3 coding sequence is TGCAGCGTTGAAGTCGACAGGTCGAGGGTATCCTTC.

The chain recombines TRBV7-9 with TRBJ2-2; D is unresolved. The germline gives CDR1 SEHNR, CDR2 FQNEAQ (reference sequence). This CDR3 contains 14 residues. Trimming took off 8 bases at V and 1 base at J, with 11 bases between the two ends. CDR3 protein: CASHAAENTGELFF. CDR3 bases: TGTGCCAGCCACGCCGCAGAGAACACCGGGGAGCTGTTTTTT.

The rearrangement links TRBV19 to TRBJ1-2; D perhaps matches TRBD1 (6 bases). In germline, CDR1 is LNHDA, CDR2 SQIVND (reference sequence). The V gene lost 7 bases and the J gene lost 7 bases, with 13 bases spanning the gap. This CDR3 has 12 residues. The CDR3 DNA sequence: TGTGCCAGTACATCAAACAGGGCTGGCTACACCTTC. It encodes CASTSNRAGYTF.

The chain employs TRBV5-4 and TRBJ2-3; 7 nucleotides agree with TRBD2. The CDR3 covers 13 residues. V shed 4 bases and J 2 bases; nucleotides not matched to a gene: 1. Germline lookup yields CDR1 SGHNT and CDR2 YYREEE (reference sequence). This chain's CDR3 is CASSGRDTDTQYF. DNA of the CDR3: TGTGCCAGCAGCGGGAGGGACACAGATACGCAGTATTTT.